This T cell receptor beta chain was obtained from a study of HIV-infected patients and healthy controls. Antiretroviral therapy had run roughly three months, about 14 weeks, before follow-up blood collection. Whole blood was used without fractionation, so all unsorted peripheral T cells were included. This clonotype was counted ten times or more. V lost 0 bases and J lost 8; bases outside the gene matches: 11. Germline assignment: CDR1 MGHRA and CDR2 YSYEKL. This CDR3 comprises 16 residues. cDNA was made from approximately 500 ng RNA using alpha and beta constant primers. Each of the alpha and beta chains got its own library through chain-specific third strand synthesis with indices. From the 5' RACE reads, TCRdb called clonotypes with MiXCR, one entry per CDR3 protein. The sample has some 6,500 distinct CDR3 sequences; 7.4% are singletons.

The rearrangement links TRBV4-1 to TRBJ2-7; 9 nucleotides match TRBD2. The clonotype originates from an adult with HIV infection. The source was blood, collected during antiretroviral therapy. Here the CDR3 reads CASSQEMGAGGTQQYF. The DNA of the CDR3 is TGCGCCAGCAGCCAAGAAATGGGAGCGGGAGGAACCCAGCAGTACTTC.